One and the same sample provided the 25 T cell receptor beta chains below, sequenced in a study of breast tumors, draining lymph nodes, adjacent tissues. A single record per CDR3 protein comes from TCRdb applying MiXCR to the multiplex PCR reads. The data hold about 21,000 distinct CDR3 sequences, with roughly 55% observed a single time. The specimen was breast tumor tissue. The receptors come from a female donor with breast cancer. Some clones in this sample may be carry-over from other donors' samples.

The chain couples TRBV5-1 to TRBJ2-1; TRBD2 matches 8 bases. V lost 2 bases to trimming and J lost 7 bases; unmatched junction nucleotides: 11. Germline V gene data show CDR1 as SGHRS and CDR2 as YFSETQ. This CDR3 has 16 residues. The CDR3 is CASSFGGGGAANEQFF. In DNA, the CDR3 is TGCGCCAGCAGCTTCGGGGGGGGTGGGGCAGCGAATGAGCAGTTCTTC.

This clonotype is medium-sized. This chain uses TRBV6-1 with TRBJ2-5, with 12 bases matching TRBD2. With 5 bases clipped from V and 1 base from J, the junction kept 2 bases outside the gene matches. The CDR3 totals 15 residues. Per the germline V gene, CDR1 is MNHNS and CDR2 is SASEGT. Here the CDR3 reads CASSRLAGVQETQYF. The CDR3 nucleotides read TGTGCCAGCAGTCGACTAGCGGGAGTCCAAGAGACCCAGTACTTC.

There are many counts of this clonotype. This chain uses TRBV12-5 with TRBJ1-1; D is ambiguous. This CDR3 region has 14 residues. Trimming took 3 bases from V and 4 from J, leaving 12 bases between them. Germline V CDR1 and CDR2: LGHNT, FRNRAP. CDR3 residues: CASGLALSGTEAFF. The CDR3 bases are TGTGCTAGTGGTTTAGCACTGTCGGGCACTGAAGCTTTCTTT.

This clonotype was detected a few times. The chain is built from TRBV7-2 and TRBJ1-2; TRBD1 matches at 8 bases. V shed 1 base, J shed 2 bases, and the junction held 0 bases outside the gene matches. Looked up from germline, CDR1 is SGHTA and CDR2 is FQGNSA. There are 14 residues in the CDR3. CDR3: CASSLGTGNYGYTF. The DNA of the CDR3 is TGTGCCAGCAGCTTAGGGACAGGGAACTATGGCTACACCTTC. The full variable domain, its missing parts supplied by reference TRBV7-2 and TRBJ1-2, is GAGVSQSPSNKVTEKGKDVELRCDPISGHTALYWYRQSLGQGLEFLIYFQGNSAPDKSGLPSDRFSAERTGGSVSTLTIQRTQQEDSAVYLCASSLGTGNYGYTFGSGTRLTVV.

In this sample, this clonotype is medium-sized. The J gene is TRBJ2-1, the V gene TRBV10-3; tentative D call: TRBD2 (5 bases). The germline V and J ends were trimmed by 11 bases and 4 bases, with 21 bases remaining between them. The length of the CDR3 is 15 residues. Germline CDR1 reads ENHRY; CDR2 reads SYGVKD. For the CDR3, the DNA is TGTGCCGTTGGCGGAGGCACTTCCCCTTACAATGAGCAGTTCTTC. This translates into CAVGGGTSPYNEQFF.

This clonotype was observed at least ten times. The V and J genes are TRBV6-5 and TRBJ1-4; 12 bases match TRBD1. The germline CDR1 and CDR2 sequences are MNHEY and SVGAGI. Germline trimming cut 5 bases from V and 7 bases from J; bases unmatched to any gene: 17. The CDR3 spans 19 residues. The CDR3 region is CASSRTAGTGGAESEKLFF. The CDR3 nucleotides are TGTGCCAGCAGTCGAACGGCCGGGACAGGGGGCGCAGAGAGTGAAAAACTGTTTTTT.

The gene calls are TRBV20-1 and TRBJ2-7; D is possibly TRBD1 or TRBD2 (6 bases each). Germline loops: CDR1 DFQATT, CDR2 SNEGSKA (reference sequence). The CDR3 extends over 14 amino acids. V lost 3 bases and J 6 bases, leaving 18 bases between the germline ends. CDR3 bases: TGCAGTGCTAGTCGTCCCAGTGGAGGGGGCGAGCAGTACTTC. Translated: CSASRPSGGGEQYF.

The chain uses TRBV7-2 and TRBJ2-5, with 8 bases lining up with TRBD2. The V gene's germline CDR1 is SGHTA and CDR2 FQGNSA. V dropped 5 bases and J dropped 4; count of bases not matched to a gene: 6. There are 14 residues in the CDR3. CDR3 nucleotides: TGTGCCAGCAGCAGCGGGGGCTTGGGAGAGACCCAGTACTTC. Its protein is CASSSGGLGETQYF.

This clonotype is labeled medium-sized (0.01 to 0.1%). The chain uses TRBV12-3 or TRBV12-4 and TRBJ2-5, with D tentatively TRBD1 (5 bases). Between the trimmed V and J ends, which lost 7 bases and 0 bases, there was a span of 12 bases. This CDR3 has 14 amino acids. The CDR3 sequence is CASNPGPNQETQYF. The CDR3 DNA reads as TGTGCCAGCAACCCAGGGCCAAACCAAGAGACCCAGTACTTC.

This clonotype is medium-sized in the sample. The V gene is TRBV20-1, the J gene TRBJ2-1; 8 nucleotides align to TRBD2. Germline V gives CDR1 DFQATT, CDR2 SNEGSKA (reference sequence). The CDR3 covers 14 residues. With 6 bases clipped from V and 0 bases from J, the junction kept 4 bases outside the gene matches. The CDR3 reads CSAPGLASYNEQFF. Here the CDR3 DNA reads TGCAGTGCCCCCGGACTAGCCTCCTACAATGAGCAGTTCTTC.

Note on this clonotype: An end of the junction does not agree with germline; a read error may underlie this. V is TRBV4-3 and J is TRBJ1-5; 10 bases agree with TRBD1. Germline lookup yields CDR1 LGHNA and CDR2 YSLEER. The CDR3 loop spans 15 amino acids. CDR3 DNA: TGCGCCAGCAGCCATGAGACAGGGGGCAATAAGCCCCAGCATTTT. Encoded protein: CASSHETGGNKPQHF.

The chain carries TRBV7-2 and TRBJ1-2; no clear D gene. Germline V gives CDR1 SGHTA, CDR2 FQGNSA. V lost 7 bases, J lost 6 bases, and 15 bases lay in between. The CDR3 runs to 13 residues. Here the CDR3 reads CASTQNAVDGYTF. The CDR3 DNA reads as TGTGCCAGCACCCAAAACGCCGTCGATGGCTACACCTTC.

This clonotype was seen a handful of times. V is TRBV6-6 and J is TRBJ2-1, with a possible D match to TRBD1 (6 bases). The germline CDR1 and CDR2 sequences are MNHNY and SVGAGI (reference sequence). The CDR3 has 15 amino acids. Trimming shortened V by 5 bases and J by 6 bases, and 17 bases separated the two germline ends. CDR3 amino acids: CASSTGLGVGNEQFF. CDR3 nucleotides: TGTGCCAGCAGTACAGGGCTAGGGGTCGGCAATGAGCAGTTCTTC.

Concerning this clonotype: No DNA is shown, since the ends of the CDR3 on it are uncertain; the CDR3 is the one TCRdb lists. The V and J genes are TRBV19 and TRBJ2-7; TRBD1 reflects the table's D call only, with no check against the DNA. CDR1 is LNHDA, CDR2 SQIVND, per germline (reference sequence). The CDR3 length is 18 residues, termini included. CDR3: CASSKNTGELFFGGEQYF.

This chain connects TRBV9 to TRBJ2-1; D is uncertain. V lost 0 bases, J lost 6 bases, and 7 bases lay in between. Looked up from germline, CDR1 is SGDLS and CDR2 is YYNGEE. This CDR3 is built from 13 residues. CDR3: CASSVVMGNEQFF. In nucleotides, the CDR3 is TGTGCCAGCAGCGTAGTTATGGGCAATGAGCAGTTCTTC.

A few counts support this clonotype. The genes are TRBV28 and TRBJ1-5, with 7 bases fitting TRBD1. CDR1 MDHEN and CDR2 SYDVKM come from the germline V gene. Losses at the gene ends were 3 bases for V and 9 bases for J; bases not matched to a gene: 5. The CDR3 runs 13 residues. As DNA, the CDR3 is TGTGCCAGCAGTTTCAACAGGGGATGGCCCCAGCATTTT. As protein: CASSFNRGWPQHF. Variable domain in full (rest from reference TRBV28 and TRBJ1-5): DVKVTQSSRYLVKRTGEKVFLECVQDMDHENMFWYRQDPGLGLRLIYFSYDVKMKEKGDIPEGYSVSREKKERFSLILESASTNQTSMYLCASSFNRGWPQHFGDGTRLSIL.

This chain uses TRBV10-3 with TRBJ2-1, with a tentative D call TRBD1 (6 bases). Trimming stripped 6 bases from V and 9 bases from J, with 15 bases between. The CDR3 covers 13 residues. Germline CDR1 is ENHRY and CDR2 is SYGVKD. CDR3 nucleotides: TGTGCCATCAGCCAGGACAGTATGGGTGAGCAGTTCTTC. Translated, it gives CAISQDSMGEQFF.

The chain uses TRBV29-1 and TRBJ2-5, with TRBD1 matching over 8 bases. There are 14 residues in the CDR3. The V gene's germline CDR1 is SQVTM and CDR2 ANQGSEA. V shed 6 bases, J shed 5 bases, and the junction held 11 bases outside the gene matches. The chain's CDR3 is CSVRRTGIGETQYF. CDR3 coding DNA: TGCAGCGTGCGAAGGACAGGGATAGGGGAGACCCAGTACTTC.

The V call is TRBV12-3 or TRBV12-4, the J call TRBJ2-2; the D is unclear. The CDR3 is 14 residues long. Trimming left V 5 bases short and J 6 bases short, with 13 bases between. The chain's CDR3 is CASSRRVRAGELFF. CDR3 sequence (DNA): TGTGCCAGCAGTCGCAGAGTCCGGGCCGGGGAGCTGTTTTTT.

This clonotype was seen a handful of times. A much larger clonotype is one base distant, so this may be a read error. The rearrangement uses TRBV12-3 or TRBV12-4 and TRBJ2-1; maybe TRBD2 (5 bases). Deletions cut 3 bases from V and 8 bases from J, with 8 bases between. The CDR3 spans 12 residues. Written as DNA, the CDR3 is TGTGCCAGCAGTTTCGGAGGCGATGAGCAGTTCTTC. It encodes CASSFGGDEQFF.

This clonotype was observed at least ten times. The chain recombines TRBV20-1 with TRBJ2-1; D is possibly TRBD1 or TRBD2 (6 bases each). This CDR3 is 15 amino acids long. Germline V gene lookup returns CDR1 DFQATT and CDR2 SNEGSKA (reference sequence). V gave up 1 base and J gave up 0 bases, with 10 bases separating them. The CDR3, as DNA: TGCAGTGCTAGAGTCGAGGGGGGCTCCTACAATGAGCAGTTCTTC. Its translation: CSARVEGGSYNEQFF.

The rearrangement uses TRBV11-3 and TRBJ1-3, with D perhaps TRBD1 (5 bases). V was trimmed by 5 bases and J by 3 bases, leaving 14 bases between them. Per germline, CDR1 SGHNT and CDR2 YENEEA. CDR3 length: 15 amino acids. The CDR3 spells CASSAQVYGGNTIYF. The CDR3 coding sequence is TGTGCCAGCAGCGCACAGGTCTATGGTGGAAACACCATATATTTT.

The rearrangement joins TRBV9 to TRBJ2-3, with TRBD1 matching over 7 bases. The CDR3 length is 14 residues. With 3 bases clipped from V and 3 bases from J, the junction kept 4 bases outside the gene matches. Per the germline V gene, CDR1 is SGDLS and CDR2 is YYNGEE. The CDR3 sequence is CASSAPGQTDTQYF. The CDR3 DNA reads TGTGCCAGCAGCGCTCCGGGACAGACAGATACGCAGTATTTT.

This clonotype was recorded many times. This chain connects TRBV6-5 to TRBJ2-1; no firm D call. CDR3 length: 15 residues. V lost 6 bases, J lost 2 bases, and 14 bases lay in between. Germline CDR1 and CDR2: MNHEY and SVGAGI. The CDR3 loop reads CASRREPLPYNEQFF. The CDR3 DNA follows: TGTGCCAGCAGACGCGAACCACTCCCCTACAATGAGCAGTTCTTC.

V and J are TRBV2 and TRBJ1-5; TRBD1 matches 10 bases. This CDR3 comprises 18 residues. The ends lost 0 bases at V and 11 bases at J; junction bases unmatched: 16. Germline CDR1 and CDR2: SNHLY and FYNNEI. CDR3 sequence: CASSEAASPGTGVWAQHF. DNA for the CDR3: TGTGCCAGCAGTGAAGCTGCGAGTCCCGGGACAGGGGTGTGGGCCCAGCATTTT. Full variable domain (outside the CDR3, taken from reference TRBV2 and TRBJ1-5): EPEVTQTPSHQVTQMGQEVILRCVPISNHLYFYWYRQILGQKVEFLVSFYNNEISEKSEIFDDQFSVERPDGSNFTLKIRSTKLEDSAMYFCASSEAASPGTGVWAQHFGDGTRLSIL.